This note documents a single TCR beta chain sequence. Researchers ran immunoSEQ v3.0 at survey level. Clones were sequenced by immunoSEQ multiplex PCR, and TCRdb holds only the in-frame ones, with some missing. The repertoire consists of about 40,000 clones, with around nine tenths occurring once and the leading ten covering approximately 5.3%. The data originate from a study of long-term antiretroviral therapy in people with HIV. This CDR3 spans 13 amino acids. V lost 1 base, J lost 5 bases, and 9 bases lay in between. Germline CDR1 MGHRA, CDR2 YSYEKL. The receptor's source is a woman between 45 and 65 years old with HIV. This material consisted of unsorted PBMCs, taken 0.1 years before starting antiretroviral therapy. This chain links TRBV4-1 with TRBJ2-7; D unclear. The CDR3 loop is CASSQGKGNEQYF. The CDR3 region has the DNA TGCGCCAGCAGCCAAGGCAAAGGGAACGAGCAGTACTTC.